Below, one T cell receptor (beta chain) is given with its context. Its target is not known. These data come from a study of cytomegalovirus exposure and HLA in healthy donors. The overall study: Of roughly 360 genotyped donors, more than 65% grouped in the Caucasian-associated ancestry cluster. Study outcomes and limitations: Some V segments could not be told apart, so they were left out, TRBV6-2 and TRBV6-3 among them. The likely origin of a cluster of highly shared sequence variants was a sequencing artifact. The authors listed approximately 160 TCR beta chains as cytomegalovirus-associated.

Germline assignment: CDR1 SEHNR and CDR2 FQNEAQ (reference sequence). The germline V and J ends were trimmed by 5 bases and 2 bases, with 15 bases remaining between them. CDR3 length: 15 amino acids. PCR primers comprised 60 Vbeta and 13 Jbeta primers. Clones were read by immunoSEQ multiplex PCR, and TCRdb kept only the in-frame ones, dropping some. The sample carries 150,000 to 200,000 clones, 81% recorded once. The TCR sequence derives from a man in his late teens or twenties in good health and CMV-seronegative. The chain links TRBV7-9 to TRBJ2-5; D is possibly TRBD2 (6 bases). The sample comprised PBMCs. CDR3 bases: TGTGCCAGCAGCGCCACCGGGGGAAGTCAAGAGACCCAGTACTTC. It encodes CASSATGGSQETQYF.